This TCR beta chain is drawn from a study of somatic mutations in cytotoxic T cells in rheumatoid arthritis. Authors' processing steps: Patient-derived CD8+ clones with a size above 1% showed rare matches to published virus-specific TCRB sequences. Measured with immunoSEQ multiplex PCR; TCRdb has only the in-frame clones, and not every one. V, J and clone size were drawn from that table, and D and trimming were deduced from the DNA. The data hold 5,000 to 6,000 clones, with approximately 82% observed a single time. The CDR3 runs 17 residues. This sequence was found in an adult with rheumatoid arthritis. Material: CD8+ T cells sorted from blood. The chain links TRBV12-1 to TRBJ2-3; TRBD1 reflects the table's D call only, with no check against the DNA. TRBV12-1 is listed as a pseudogene. CDR3: CASSQYTTGWGTDTQYF. The CDR3 DNA follows: TGTGCCAGCAGCCAATACACGACAGGTTGGGGCACAGATACGCAGTATTTT.